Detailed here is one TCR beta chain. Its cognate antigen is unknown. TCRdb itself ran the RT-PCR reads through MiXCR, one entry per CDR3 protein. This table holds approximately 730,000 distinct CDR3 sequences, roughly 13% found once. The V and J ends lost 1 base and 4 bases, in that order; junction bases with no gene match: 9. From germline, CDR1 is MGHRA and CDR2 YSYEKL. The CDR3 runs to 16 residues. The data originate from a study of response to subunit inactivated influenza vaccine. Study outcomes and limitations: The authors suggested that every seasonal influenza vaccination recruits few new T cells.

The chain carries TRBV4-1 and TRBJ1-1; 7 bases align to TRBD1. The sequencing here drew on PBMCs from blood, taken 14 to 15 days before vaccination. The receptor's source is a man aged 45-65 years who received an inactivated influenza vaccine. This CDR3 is CASSQVKGGERTEAFF. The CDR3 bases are TGCGCCAGCAGCCAAGTGAAAGGGGGCGAGCGCACTGAAGCTTTCTTT.